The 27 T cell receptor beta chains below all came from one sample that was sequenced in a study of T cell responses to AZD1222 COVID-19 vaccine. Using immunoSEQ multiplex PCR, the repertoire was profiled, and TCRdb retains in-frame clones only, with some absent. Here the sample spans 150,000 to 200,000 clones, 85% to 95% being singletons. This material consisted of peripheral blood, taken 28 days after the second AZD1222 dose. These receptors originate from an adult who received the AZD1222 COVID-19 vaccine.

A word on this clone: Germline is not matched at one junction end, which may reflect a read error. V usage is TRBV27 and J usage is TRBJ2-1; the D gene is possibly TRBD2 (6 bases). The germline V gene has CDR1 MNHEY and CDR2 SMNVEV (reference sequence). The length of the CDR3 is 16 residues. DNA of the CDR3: TGTGCCAGCGGTTTCTCTTCGGGAGCCTCCTACAATGAGCAGTTCTTC. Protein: CASGFSSGASYNEQFF.

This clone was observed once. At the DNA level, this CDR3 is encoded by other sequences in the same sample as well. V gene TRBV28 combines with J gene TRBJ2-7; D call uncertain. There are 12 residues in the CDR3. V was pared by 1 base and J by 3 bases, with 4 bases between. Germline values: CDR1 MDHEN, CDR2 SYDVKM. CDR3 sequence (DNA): TGTGCCAGCAGTTTATCAGGCTACGAGCAGTACTTC. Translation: CASSLSGYEQYF.

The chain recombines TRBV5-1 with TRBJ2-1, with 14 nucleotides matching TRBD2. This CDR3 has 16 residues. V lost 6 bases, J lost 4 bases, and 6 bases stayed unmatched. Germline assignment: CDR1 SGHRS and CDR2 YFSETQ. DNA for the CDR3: TGCGCCAGCAACGGACTAGCGGGAGGTAGATACAATGAGCAGTTCTTC. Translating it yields CASNGLAGGRYNEQFF.

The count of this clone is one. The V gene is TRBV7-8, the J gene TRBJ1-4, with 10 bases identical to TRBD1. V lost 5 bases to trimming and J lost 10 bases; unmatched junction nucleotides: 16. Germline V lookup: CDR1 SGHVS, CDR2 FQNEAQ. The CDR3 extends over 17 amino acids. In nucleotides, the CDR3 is TGTGCCAGCAGCGAGGGGACAGGGGTGGCTGGGATGAGAAAACTGTTTTTT. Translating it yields CASSEGTGVAGMRKLFF.

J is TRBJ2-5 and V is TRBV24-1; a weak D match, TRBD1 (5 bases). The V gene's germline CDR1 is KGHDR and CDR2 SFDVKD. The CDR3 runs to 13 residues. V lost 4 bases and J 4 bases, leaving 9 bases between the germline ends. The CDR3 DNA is TGTGCCACCAGTGAGAAGGGGCGAGAGACCCAGTACTTC. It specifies CATSEKGRETQYF.

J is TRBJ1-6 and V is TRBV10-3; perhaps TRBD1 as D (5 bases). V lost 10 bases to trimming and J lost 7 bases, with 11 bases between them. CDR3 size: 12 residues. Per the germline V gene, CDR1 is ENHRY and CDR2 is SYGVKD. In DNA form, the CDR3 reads TGTGCCACCCAGGGACGCAATTCACCCCTCCACTTT. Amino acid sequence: CATQGRNSPLHF.

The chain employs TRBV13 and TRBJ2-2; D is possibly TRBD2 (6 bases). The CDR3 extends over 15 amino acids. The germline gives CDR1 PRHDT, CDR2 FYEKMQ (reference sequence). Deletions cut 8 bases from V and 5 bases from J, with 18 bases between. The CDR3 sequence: CASRVTGGRTGELFF. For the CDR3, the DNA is TGTGCCAGCCGTGTCACCGGGGGACGGACCGGGGAGCTGTTTTTT. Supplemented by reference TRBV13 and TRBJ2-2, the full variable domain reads AAGVIQSPRHLIKEKRETATLKCYPIPRHDTVYWYQQGPGQDPQFLISFYEKMQSDKGSIPDRFSAQQFSDYHSELNMSSLELGDSALYFCASRVTGGRTGELFFGEGSRLTVL.

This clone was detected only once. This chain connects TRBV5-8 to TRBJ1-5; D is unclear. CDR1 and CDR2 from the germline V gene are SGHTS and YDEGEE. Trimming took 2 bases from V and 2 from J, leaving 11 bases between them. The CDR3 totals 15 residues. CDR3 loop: CASSFRGLGNQPQHF. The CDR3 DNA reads TGTGCCAGCAGCTTTCGGGGTTTGGGCAATCAGCCCCAGCATTTT.

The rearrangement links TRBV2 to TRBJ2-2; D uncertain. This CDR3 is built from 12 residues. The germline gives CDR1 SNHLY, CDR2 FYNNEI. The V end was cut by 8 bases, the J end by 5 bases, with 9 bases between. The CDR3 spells CASRPPTGELFF. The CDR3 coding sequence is TGTGCCAGCCGTCCCCCTACCGGGGAGCTGTTTTTT.

The CDR3 loop is CAWNRLSRSYNEQFF. The CDR3 region has the DNA TGTGCCTGGAACAGACTCTCCCGATCCTACAATGAGCAGTTCTTC. The chain carries TRBV30 and TRBJ2-1; D unresolved. The V end was cut by 4 bases, the J end by 1 base, with 14 bases between. Germline CDR1 and CDR2: GTSNPN and SVGIG (reference sequence). The CDR3 has 15 residues. The entire variable domain, with the rest obtained from reference TRBV30 and TRBJ2-1, is as follows: SQTIHQWPATLVQPVGSPLSLECTVEGTSNPNLYWYRQAAGRGLQLLFYSVGIGQISSEVPQNLSASRPQDRQFILSSKKLLLSDSGFYLCAWNRLSRSYNEQFFGPGTRLTVL.

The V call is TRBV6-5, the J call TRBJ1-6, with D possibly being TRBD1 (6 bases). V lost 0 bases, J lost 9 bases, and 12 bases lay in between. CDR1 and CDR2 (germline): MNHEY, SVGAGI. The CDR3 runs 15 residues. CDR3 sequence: CASSYSIGGSSPLHF. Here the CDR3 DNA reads TGTGCCAGCAGTTACTCGATAGGGGGATCTTCACCCCTCCACTTT.

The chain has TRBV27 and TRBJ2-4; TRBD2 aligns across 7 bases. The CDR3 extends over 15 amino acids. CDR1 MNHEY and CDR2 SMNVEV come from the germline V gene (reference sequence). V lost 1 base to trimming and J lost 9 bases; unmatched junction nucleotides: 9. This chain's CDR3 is CASSLWDWGEGIQYF. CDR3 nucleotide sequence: TGTGCCAGCAGTTTATGGGACTGGGGGGAGGGCATTCAGTACTTC.

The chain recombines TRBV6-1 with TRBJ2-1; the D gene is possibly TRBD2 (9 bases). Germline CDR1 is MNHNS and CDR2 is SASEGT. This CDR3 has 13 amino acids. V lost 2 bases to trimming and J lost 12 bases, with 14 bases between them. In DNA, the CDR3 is TGTGCCAGCAGTGAATCTAGCGGGACAGGGCAGTTCTTC. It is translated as CASSESSGTGQFF.

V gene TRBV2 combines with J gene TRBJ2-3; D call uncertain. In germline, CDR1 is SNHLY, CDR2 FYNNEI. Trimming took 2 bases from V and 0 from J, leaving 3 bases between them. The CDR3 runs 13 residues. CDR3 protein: CASSEISTDTQYF. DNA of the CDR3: TGTGCCAGCAGTGAAATTAGCACAGATACGCAGTATTTT.

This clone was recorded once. CDR3 loop: CASSKKLARCCRETQYF. The CDR3 DNA sequence: TGTGCCAGCAGCAAGAAACTAGCGAGGTGCTGTAGAGAGACCCAGTACTTC. The chain has TRBV21-1 and TRBJ2-5; whether TRBD2, the table's D call, matches the DNA was not checked. TRBV21-1 is given as a pseudogene. This CDR3 has 17 amino acids.

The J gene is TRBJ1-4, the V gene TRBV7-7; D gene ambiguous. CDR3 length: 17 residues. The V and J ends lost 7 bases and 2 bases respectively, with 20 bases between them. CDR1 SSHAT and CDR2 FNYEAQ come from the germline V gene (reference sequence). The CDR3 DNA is TGTGCCAGCACCCATACTTGGTCCGGGTGGACTAATGAAAAACTGTTTTTT. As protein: CASTHTWSGWTNEKLFF.

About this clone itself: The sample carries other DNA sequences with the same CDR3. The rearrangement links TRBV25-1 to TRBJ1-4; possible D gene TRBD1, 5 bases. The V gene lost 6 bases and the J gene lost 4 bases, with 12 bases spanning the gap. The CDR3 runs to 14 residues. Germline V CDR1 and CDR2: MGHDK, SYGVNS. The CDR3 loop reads CASRGDRSNEKLFF. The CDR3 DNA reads TGTGCCAGCAGAGGAGACAGAAGTAATGAAAAACTGTTTTTT.

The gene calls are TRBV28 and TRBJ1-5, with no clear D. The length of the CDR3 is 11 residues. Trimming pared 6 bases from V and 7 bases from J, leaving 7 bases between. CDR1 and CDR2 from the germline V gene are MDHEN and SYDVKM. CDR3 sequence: CASRRGQPQHF. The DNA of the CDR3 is TGTGCCAGCAGACGTGGGCAGCCCCAGCATTTT.

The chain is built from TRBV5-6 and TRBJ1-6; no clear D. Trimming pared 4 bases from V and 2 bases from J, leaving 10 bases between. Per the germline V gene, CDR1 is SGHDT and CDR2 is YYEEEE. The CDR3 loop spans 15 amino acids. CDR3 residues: CASSTKTAYNSPLHF. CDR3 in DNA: TGTGCCAGCAGCACTAAAACAGCCTATAATTCACCCCTCCACTTT.

CDR3 nucleotides: TGCGCCAGCAGCTTTCGGACAGAGAACACCGGGGAGCTGTTTTTT. It codes for CASSFRTENTGELFF. The rearrangement links TRBV5-1 to TRBJ2-2; possibly TRBD1 for D (6 bases). In germline, CDR1 is SGHRS, CDR2 YFSETQ. CDR3 length equals 15 residues. The germline V and J ends were trimmed by 2 bases and 1 base, with 9 bases remaining between them.

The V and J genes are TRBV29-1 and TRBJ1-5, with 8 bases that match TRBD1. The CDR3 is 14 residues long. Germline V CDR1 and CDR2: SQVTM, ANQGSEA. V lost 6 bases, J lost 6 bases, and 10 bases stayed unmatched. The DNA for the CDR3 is TGCAGCGTGGGGGGGGGACAGGTTGGTCAGCCCCAGCATTTT. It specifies CSVGGGQVGQPQHF.

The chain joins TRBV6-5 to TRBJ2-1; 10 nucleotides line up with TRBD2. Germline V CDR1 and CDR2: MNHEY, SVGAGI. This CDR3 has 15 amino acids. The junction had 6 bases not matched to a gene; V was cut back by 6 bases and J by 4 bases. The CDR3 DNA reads TGTGCCAGCAGATCTAGCGGGAGTCAATACAATGAGCAGTTCTTC. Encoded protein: CASRSSGSQYNEQFF.

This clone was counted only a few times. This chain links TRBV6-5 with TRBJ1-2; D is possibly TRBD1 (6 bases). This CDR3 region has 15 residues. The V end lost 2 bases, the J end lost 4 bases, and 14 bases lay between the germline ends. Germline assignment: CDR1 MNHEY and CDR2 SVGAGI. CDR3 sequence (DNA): TGTGCCAGCAGTTACATCGGGGGGCTGCTCTATGGCTACACCTTC. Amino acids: CASSYIGGLLYGYTF.

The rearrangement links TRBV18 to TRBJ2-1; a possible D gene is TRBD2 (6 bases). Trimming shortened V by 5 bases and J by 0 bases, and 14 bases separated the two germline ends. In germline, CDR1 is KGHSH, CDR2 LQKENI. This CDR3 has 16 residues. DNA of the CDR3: TGTGCCAGCTCAACCATGACTAGTTTCTCCTACAATGAGCAGTTCTTC. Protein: CASSTMTSFSYNEQFF.

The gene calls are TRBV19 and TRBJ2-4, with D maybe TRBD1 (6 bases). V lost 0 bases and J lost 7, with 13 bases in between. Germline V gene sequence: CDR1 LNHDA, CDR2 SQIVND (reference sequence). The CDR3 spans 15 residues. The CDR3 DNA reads TGTGCCAGTAGTATAGATCGAGGGGGAGCGAACATTCAGTACTTC. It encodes CASSIDRGGANIQYF.

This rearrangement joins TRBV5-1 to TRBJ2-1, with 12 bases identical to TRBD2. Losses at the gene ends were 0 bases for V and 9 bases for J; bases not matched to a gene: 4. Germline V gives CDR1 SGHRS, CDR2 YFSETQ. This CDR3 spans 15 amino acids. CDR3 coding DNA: TGCGCCAGCAGCTTGGAAACTAGCGGGAGGATTGAGCAGTTCTTC. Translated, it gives CASSLETSGRIEQFF.

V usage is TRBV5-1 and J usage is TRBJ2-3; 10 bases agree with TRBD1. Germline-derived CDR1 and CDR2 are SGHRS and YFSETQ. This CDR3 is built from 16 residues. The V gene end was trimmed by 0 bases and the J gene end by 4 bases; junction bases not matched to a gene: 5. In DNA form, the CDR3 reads TGCGCCAGCAGCTTGGCCGAAGGACAGGGGGCAGATACGCAGTATTTT. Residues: CASSLAEGQGADTQYF.